The present T cell receptor (beta chain) was sequenced within a study of CD8 T cells in ankylosing spondylitis. Researchers built TCR beta libraries using quantitative 5'-RACE with molecular barcodes. Each CDR3 protein is one row after TCRdb ran MiXCR on the 5' RACE reads. The repertoire holds over 600,000 distinct CDR3 sequences, with 15% to 20% as singletons. Trimming shortened V by 4 bases and J by 2 bases, and 12 bases separated the two germline ends. In germline, CDR1 is SQVTM, CDR2 ANQGSEA. This CDR3 has 13 residues. Study-wide results and limits: Some motif variants were previously reported in reactive arthritis synovial fluid and blood. From matched ankylosing spondylitis synovial fluid, disease-linked clones were reportedly recovered at significantly enriched levels. Peripheral blood samples showed relatively rare disease-linked clones, and these clones were CD8+. Ankylosing spondylitis blood appeared to be characterized by a TCR beta motif of eight or nine highly homologous variants.

Comment on this clonotype: As yet, its antigen is unknown.

Material: blood, either unsorted or a sorted T cell fraction (not recorded which). This receptor was identified in a male donor with ankylosing spondylitis. J is TRBJ2-7 and V is TRBV29-1; no clear D gene. As DNA, the CDR3 is TGCAGCGTTGTAAGTCCAGAAACCTACGAGCAGTACTTC. Protein product: CSVVSPETYEQYF.